The rows below give T cell receptor beta chains drawn from one sample of a study of T cells in Graves' hyperthyroidism and ophthalmopathy. TCRdb reanalysed the multiplex PCR reads using MiXCR and keeps one entry per CDR3 protein. This sample carries more than 500,000 distinct CDR3 sequences, about 16% of them seen once, and the ten largest clones take around 28%. Sequencing was carried out using blood. These receptors were collected from a woman aged 25 to 39 with Graves' ophthalmopathy. CDR3s include the opening cysteine and the closing phenylalanine or tryptophan. The order of the fields is clone size, D gene, J gene, V gene, CDR3 protein, CDR3 DNA. The D gene is left open where the match is weak. A clone size is listed for some rows: how often the clone was seen (once, few, many), or a class if it is expanded.

>many|.|TRBJ1-3|TRBV28
CASSLNGRGNTIYF
TGTGCCAGCAGTTTAAACGGGCGGGGAAACACCATATATTTT
>.|.|TRBJ2-7|TRBV20-1
CSANKGTYEQYF
TGCAGTGCTAACAAGGGGACGTACGAGCAGTACTTC
>.|TRBD1|TRBJ2-7|TRBV5-1
CASSFLPRQGGYEQYF
TGCGCCAGCAGCTTCCTACCTCGACAGGGTGGATACGAGCAGTACTTC
>many|.|TRBJ2-1|TRBV2
CASRHVRDPNEQFF
TGTGCCAGCAGGCACGTAAGGGACCCCAATGAGCAGTTCTTC
>.|.|TRBJ1-6|TRBV6-4
CASSTQRSPLHF
TGTGCCAGCAGCACACAGAGGTCACCCCTCCACTTT
>many|.|TRBJ2-7|TRBV4-2
CASSQDPDRAYEQYF
TGTGCCAGCAGCCAAGATCCGGACAGAGCGTACGAGCAGTACTTC
>.|TRBD1|TRBJ2-7|TRBV28
CASTQQGGEQYF
TGTGCCAGCACCCAACAGGGGGGCGAGCAGTACTTC
>many|TRBD2|TRBJ2-1|TRBV29-1
CSVEGLANEQFF
TGCAGCGTTGAGGGACTAGCGAATGAGCAGTTCTTC
>few|TRBD1|TRBJ2-7|TRBV6-1
CAIPGQGRNEQYF
TGTGCCATCCCGGGACAGGGTCGTAACGAGCAGTACTTC
>.|.|TRBJ1-5|TRBV28
CASSLISGGNQPQHF
TGTGCCAGCAGTTTAATCTCAGGGGGCAATCAGCCCCAGCATTTT
>.|TRBD1|TRBJ1-2|TRBV27
CASSGTGIYGYTF
TGTGCCAGCAGTGGGACAGGGATCTATGGCTACACCTTC
>many|TRBD1|TRBJ2-3|TRBV2
CASRRTSGTGAHTQYF
TGTGCCAGCAGAAGGACTTCGGGGACAGGAGCCCATACGCAGTATTTT
>.|.|TRBJ1-1|TRBV20-1
CSASQPPSRTENTEAFF
TGCAGTGCTAGTCAGCCCCCCAGCCGGACAGAGAACACTGAAGCTTTCTTT
>many|TRBD1|TRBJ2-7|TRBV4-3
CASSQEWQGDNEQYF
TGCGCCAGCAGCCAAGAATGGCAGGGGGACAACGAGCAGTACTTC
>few|TRBD1|TRBJ1-4|TRBV4-3
CASSQDGTEYEKLFF
TGCGCCAGCAGCCAAGATGGGACAGAGTATGAAAAACTGTTTTTT
>many|.|TRBJ2-1|TRBV2
CASSLTGSLRDEQFF
TGTGCCAGCAGCCTGACAGGTTCCCTTAGGGATGAGCAGTTCTTC
>many|TRBD2|TRBJ2-3|TRBV20-1
CSAGGTSSHTDTQYF
TGCAGTGCTGGGGGGACTAGCAGTCACACAGATACGCAGTATTTT
>many|.|TRBJ2-1|TRBV18
CASFQGISSYNEQFF
TGTGCCAGTTTTCAGGGTATTTCGTCCTACAATGAGCAGTTCTTC
>.|TRBD1|TRBJ2-2|TRBV19
CASRQGASTGELFF
TGTGCCAGTAGACAGGGGGCAAGCACCGGGGAGCTGTTTTTT
>many|.|TRBJ2-2|TRBV6-2/TRBV6-3
CASSYLEGAIGELFF
TGTGCCAGCAGTTACTTGGAGGGGGCGATCGGGGAGCTGTTTTTT
>few|.|TRBJ2-7|TRBV29-1
CSVEDRGTYEQYF
TGCAGCGTTGAAGACAGGGGGACTTACGAGCAGTACTTC
>many|.|TRBJ2-7|TRBV11-2
CASSFSGAYEQYF
TGTGCCAGCAGCTTTAGCGGTGCCTACGAGCAGTACTTC
>many|TRBD1|TRBJ1-1|TRBV28
CASILGGQGSTEAFF
TGTGCCAGCATCCTAGGGGGACAGGGTTCAACTGAAGCTTTCTTT
>.|.|TRBJ1-5|TRBV12-3/TRBV12-4
CASSPVDQPQHF
TGTGCCAGCAGTCCCGTGGATCAGCCCCAGCATTTT
>few|.|TRBJ1-4|TRBV5-1
CASSSGLLATNEKLFF
TGCGCCAGCAGCTCGGGACTCCTTGCAACTAATGAAAAACTGTTTTTT
>few|.|TRBJ2-4|TRBV5-1
CASSLAMDSLAKNIQYF
TGCGCCAGCAGCTTGGCCATGGACAGTCTAGCCAAAAACATTCAGTACTTC
>many|.|TRBJ2-7|TRBV28
CASGGFYEQYF
TGTGCCAGCGGGGGGTTTTACGAGCAGTACTTC
>many|.|TRBJ2-3|TRBV28
CASKTSTDTQYF
TGTGCCAGCAAGACAAGCACAGATACGCAGTATTTT
>many|.|TRBJ2-2|TRBV3-1
CASNRRDRDTGELFF
TGTGCCAGCAATAGGAGGGACAGAGACACCGGGGAGCTGTTTTTT
>many|.|TRBJ1-5|TRBV28
CASSLDGSGNQPQHF
TGTGCCAGCAGTTTAGACGGGTCAGGCAATCAGCCCCAGCATTTT
>.|.|TRBJ1-5|TRBV7-6
CASSLSPQGNQPQHF
TGTGCCAGCAGCCTAAGTCCCCAGGGCAATCAGCCCCAGCATTTT
>.|.|TRBJ2-1|TRBV10-3
CAISDLSFEQFF
TGTGCCATCAGTGATCTTTCCTTTGAGCAGTTCTTC
>few|.|TRBJ1-2|TRBV28
CASSLRFRRTRGYTF
TGTGCCAGCAGTTTAAGATTCCGGAGAACCCGGGGCTACACCTTC
>many|.|TRBJ1-5|TRBV28
CASSGGLSNRPQHF
TGTGCCAGCAGTGGGGGGCTCTCAAACCGGCCCCAGCATTTT
>many|TRBD1|TRBJ1-1|TRBV19
CASSFRTGRDTEAFF
TGTGCCAGTAGTTTCCGGACAGGGAGGGACACTGAAGCTTTCTTT
>few|.|TRBJ2-1|TRBV19
CASSTPGNPYNEQFF
TGTGCCAGTAGTACCCCAGGGAACCCCTACAATGAGCAGTTCTTC
>.|.|TRBJ1-5|TRBV5-1
CASSTRNSNQPQHF
TGTGCCAGCAGCACCCGAAATAGCAATCAGCCCCAGCATTTT
>many|.|TRBJ1-1|TRBV5-1
CASSLYRVGDTEAFF
TGCGCCAGCAGCTTGTACAGGGTCGGCGACACTGAAGCTTTCTTT
>few|TRBD1|TRBJ2-6|TRBV5-4
CASSPGQGDVLTF
TGTGCCAGCAGCCCCGGACAGGGTGACGTCCTGACTTTC
>many|TRBD2|TRBJ2-7|TRBV5-1
CASTFTSGGIHSYEQYF
TGCGCCAGCACCTTTACTAGCGGGGGGATCCACTCCTACGAGCAGTACTTC
>few|.|TRBJ2-3|TRBV11-2
CASSLDNPAVDTQYF
TGTGCCAGCAGCTTGGACAACCCAGCAGTTGATACGCAGTATTTT
>.|TRBD1|TRBJ2-2|TRBV19
CASSKRIGTGKNTGELFF
TGTGCCAGTAGTAAACGGATTGGGACAGGGAAAAACACCGGGGAGCTGTTTTTT